Each of the 32 T cell receptor beta chains below was sequenced from the same sample in a study of radiation and T cells in renal cell carcinoma. Time point indicated: blood 4 weeks post-SBRT, at nephrectomy. Treatment in this sample: 15 Gy SBRT to primary tumor, nephrectomy 4 weeks later. The assay was immunoSEQ multiplex PCR, and TCRdb's table has in-frame clones only and misses some. The table records 130,000 to 150,000 clones, 65% to 90% of them present only once. The material sequenced was blood, taken from a patient whose treatment included radiotherapy and nephrectomy. All receptors come from a woman between 45 and 60 years old with renal cell carcinoma.

This chain joins TRBV19 and TRBJ1-5; 9 bases align to TRBD1. The V and J ends lost 7 bases and 3 bases, in that order; junction bases with no gene match: 13. Looked up from germline, CDR1 is LNHDA and CDR2 is SQIVND (reference sequence). This CDR3 has 17 residues. The CDR3 reads CASKPGQGLQNNQPQHF. CDR3 nucleotide sequence: TGTGCCAGTAAACCGGGACAGGGATTACAAAACAATCAGCCCCAGCATTTT.

The chain is built from TRBV30 and TRBJ2-7; 12 nucleotides line up with TRBD2. The V and J ends lost 0 bases and 7 bases, in that order; junction bases with no gene match: 1. The CDR3 totals 13 residues. Germline-derived CDR1 and CDR2 are GTSNPN and SVGIG (reference sequence). Here the CDR3 reads CAWSVGTSGEQYF. CDR3 sequence (DNA): TGTGCCTGGAGTGTAGGGACTAGCGGGGAGCAGTACTTC.

The rearrangement links TRBV7-9 to TRBJ1-2; TRBD1 might be the D (5 bases). CDR3 length equals 13 residues. Trimming cost V 1 base and J 6 bases, with 9 bases left between them. Germline V gene data show CDR1 as SEHNR and CDR2 as FQNEAQ (reference sequence). The CDR3, as DNA: TGTGCCAGCAGCTTAGACAGGTCCGATGGCTACACCTTC. It is translated as CASSLDRSDGYTF.

This clone was detected only once. The chain uses TRBV19 and TRBJ1-5; weak D call: TRBD1 (5 bases). Germline CDR1 is LNHDA and CDR2 is SQIVND (reference sequence). Trimming shortened V by 4 bases and J by 0 bases, and 10 bases separated the two germline ends. The CDR3 consists of 15 residues. The CDR3 protein is CASSTTDNSNQPQHF. The CDR3 nucleotides read TGTGCCAGTAGTACGACAGATAATAGCAATCAGCCCCAGCATTTT.

The table lists this clone with a few counts. DNA for the CDR3: TGTGCCAGTAGTAACCGCTGGGGACAGGGGCCCGGGGAGCTGTTTTTT. Protein product: CASSNRWGQGPGELFF. The genes are TRBV19 and TRBJ2-2, with 10 bases that match TRBD1. The trim removed 4 bases at V and 6 bases at J, leaving 8 bases unmatched. Germline CDR1 reads LNHDA; CDR2 reads SQIVND (reference sequence). This CDR3 has 16 residues.

The CDR3 region is CASSKVVVGVYGYTF. CDR3 nucleotides: TGTGCCAGCAGCAAAGTGGTCGTGGGGGTCTATGGCTACACCTTC. The V call is TRBV21-1, the J call TRBJ1-2. TRBV21-1 is a pseudogene segment. CDR3 length: 15 residues.

The rearrangement joins TRBV2 to TRBJ2-1; D gene unclear. V was cut by 6 bases and J by 7 bases, with 16 bases left in between. Germline V gene sequence: CDR1 SNHLY, CDR2 FYNNEI. The CDR3 has 14 amino acids. The CDR3, as DNA: TGTGCCAGCAGGGTCGGACGCCTGAGGAATGAGCAGTTCTTC. Amino acids: CASRVGRLRNEQFF.

The rearrangement links TRBV10-1 to TRBJ2-3; 10 nucleotides agree with TRBD2. CDR1 WNHNN and CDR2 SYGVQD come from the germline V gene (reference sequence). Losses at the gene ends were 2 bases for V and 3 bases for J; bases not matched to a gene: 2. CDR3 length equals 15 residues. CDR3 DNA: TGCGCCAGCAGTGAGAAGGGACTAGCGACAGATACGCAGTATTTT. Protein product: CASSEKGLATDTQYF.

This sequence joins TRBV28 and TRBJ1-5, with TRBD1 matching 7 bases. J was trimmed by 0 bases and V by 6 bases; bases with no gene match: 14. This CDR3 comprises 18 residues. Germline V lookup: CDR1 MDHEN, CDR2 SYDVKM. As DNA, the CDR3 is TGTGCCAGCAGACACAAGGGGACAGACCTCTATAGCAATCAGCCCCAGCATTTT. Translation gives CASRHKGTDLYSNQPQHF.

The V and J genes are TRBV11-3 and TRBJ2-3; D unresolved. Germline-derived CDR1 and CDR2 are SGHNT and YENEEA. Trimming removed 1 base at V and 2 bases at J, with 13 bases between. The CDR3 is 16 amino acids. The CDR3 DNA is TGTGCCAGCAGCTTAGTGGGCAGAGACCACACAGATACGCAGTATTTT. It translates to CASSLVGRDHTDTQYF. The full variable domain, completed using reference TRBV11-3 and TRBJ2-3, is EAGVVQSPRYKIIEKKQPVAFWCNPISGHNTLYWYLQNLGQGPELLIRYENEEAVDDSQLPKDRFSAERLKGVDSTLKIQPAELGDSAVYLCASSLVGRDHTDTQYFGPGTRLTVL.

V gene TRBV4-2 combines with J gene TRBJ2-5; D is perhaps TRBD2 (6 bases). Looked up from germline, CDR1 is LGHNA and CDR2 is YNFKEQ. The V end lost 4 bases, the J end lost 5 bases, and 14 bases lay between the germline ends. This CDR3 is built from 14 residues. CDR3 region: CASSPGLDTETQYF. The CDR3 nucleotides are TGTGCCAGCAGCCCGGGACTGGATACGGAGACCCAGTACTTC.

The chain recombines TRBV29-1 with TRBJ1-2; D gene ambiguous. This CDR3 has 12 residues. CDR1 SQVTM and CDR2 ANQGSEA come from the germline V gene. The V end was cut by 5 bases, the J end by 4 bases, with 11 bases between. The CDR3 is CSVNRAGYGYTF. The CDR3 DNA follows: TGCAGCGTTAACAGAGCGGGCTATGGCTACACCTTC.

The chain links TRBV7-2 to TRBJ1-1, with D possibly TRBD1 on 5 matching bases. The germline V gene encodes CDR1 SGHTA and CDR2 FQGNSA. CDR3 length equals 13 residues. With 3 bases removed from V and 1 base from J, the gap between germline ends came to 6 bases. CDR3 sequence reads: CASSFTGNTEAFF. CDR3 sequence (DNA): TGTGCCAGCAGCTTCACAGGGAACACTGAAGCTTTCTTT.

The chain links TRBV5-1 to TRBJ2-1; 12 nucleotides match TRBD2. After removal of 4 bases from V and 6 bases from J, the junction contained 5 bases not matched to a gene. The CDR3 totals 15 residues. Germline V gene data show CDR1 as SGHRS and CDR2 as YFSETQ. CDR3: CASSMTSGSFNEQFF. The CDR3 bases are TGCGCCAGCAGCATGACTAGCGGGAGTTTCAATGAGCAGTTCTTC.

The chain's CDR3 is CASSPSAMNTGELFF. The CDR3 DNA is TGTGCCAGCAGCCCCAGCGCGATGAACACCGGGGAGCTGTTTTTT. The rearrangement joins TRBV7-2 to TRBJ2-2; D uncertain. The CDR3 spans 15 residues. Between the trimmed V and J ends, which lost 5 bases and 1 base, there was a span of 11 bases. Germline CDR1 reads SGHTA; CDR2 reads FQGNSA.

The J gene is TRBJ2-1, the V gene TRBV10-3; D not certain. The CDR3 sequence is 14 residues long. Germline-derived CDR1 and CDR2 are ENHRY and SYGVKD. V was trimmed by 0 bases and J by 5 bases, leaving 8 bases between them. The CDR3 sequence: CAISESGVNNEQFF. CDR3 bases: TGTGCCATCAGTGAGTCCGGTGTAAACAATGAGCAGTTCTTC.

This clone has a handful of counts. The genes are TRBV10-1 and TRBJ1-2; D is unresolved. CDR1 WNHNN and CDR2 SYGVQD come from the germline V gene (reference sequence). Trimming pared 3 bases from V and 4 bases from J, leaving 21 bases between. This CDR3 has 17 amino acids. CDR3 amino acids: CASSEPMVDREGYGYTF. CDR3 DNA sequence: TGCGCCAGCAGTGAACCCATGGTTGATAGGGAGGGCTATGGCTACACCTTC.

This clone was counted a few times. The chain combines TRBV28 with TRBJ1-5; D is unclear. The V end was cut by 6 bases, the J end by 12 bases, with 15 bases between. Germline loops: CDR1 MDHEN, CDR2 SYDVKM. The CDR3 spans 12 residues. The CDR3 coding sequence is TGTGCCAGCAGCCGGAGGCGCAAATTCCAGCATTTT. Amino acid sequence: CASSRRRKFQHF. Full variable domain (remainder filled in from reference TRBV28 and TRBJ1-5): DVKVTQSSRYLVKRTGEKVFLECVQDMDHENMFWYRQDPGLGLRLIYFSYDVKMKEKGDIPEGYSVSREKKERFSLILESASTNQTSMYLCASSRRRKFQHFGDGTRLSIL.

The J gene is TRBJ2-7, the V gene TRBV19; D is perhaps TRBD1 (6 bases). The CDR3 is 14 residues long. V lost 6 bases to trimming and J lost 2 bases, with 14 bases between them. Per germline, CDR1 LNHDA and CDR2 SQIVND (reference sequence). The CDR3 region is CASRPTGQTYEQYF. The CDR3 DNA reads as TGTGCCAGTAGACCGACTGGACAGACCTACGAGCAGTACTTC.

This chain uses TRBV4-1 with TRBJ1-6, with D hard to call. Germline assignment: CDR1 MGHRA and CDR2 YSYEKL. The CDR3 extends over 14 amino acids. V gave up 4 bases and J gave up 10 bases, with 14 bases separating them. CDR3 sequence: CASSRSGQESPLHF. The CDR3 DNA sequence: TGCGCCAGCAGCCGGAGTGGGCAGGAATCACCCCTCCACTTT.

The chain employs TRBV9 and TRBJ2-2; weak D call: TRBD2 (6 bases). The germline CDR1 and CDR2 sequences are SGDLS and YYNGEE. Trimming took 6 bases from V and 3 from J, leaving 12 bases between them. CDR3 length: 14 amino acids. The CDR3 region has the DNA TGTGCCAGCACATTGACTAGAGACACCGGGGAGCTGTTTTTT. It yields the protein CASTLTRDTGELFF.

This clone is deemed medium-sized. The chain joins TRBV28 to TRBJ2-1, with 7 positions matching TRBD1. J lost 14 bases, V lost 5 bases, and 9 bases had no gene match. The CDR3 runs 12 residues. CDR1 is MDHEN, CDR2 SYDVKM, per germline. The CDR3 nucleotides read TGTGCCAGCAGTACGACCGGGACAGTGAAGTTCTTC. Amino acid sequence: CASSTTGTVKFF.

Remarks on this clone: This CDR3 is also generated by other DNA sequences in the sample. The genes are TRBV10-1 and TRBJ1-1; D unresolved. CDR3 length: 13 residues. V was clipped by 6 bases and J by 1 base, with 9 bases between them. The germline V gene has CDR1 WNHNN and CDR2 SYGVQD (reference sequence). The CDR3 DNA reads as TGCGCCAGCAGGCCCGACGGGAACACTGAAGCTTTCTTT. Translating gives CASRPDGNTEAFF.

V is TRBV25-1 and J is TRBJ1-1; D is unresolved. The CDR3 runs to 13 residues. Deletions cut 5 bases from V and 1 base from J, with 8 bases between. The germline V gene encodes CDR1 MGHDK and CDR2 SYGVNS. Here the CDR3 reads CASSFGRNTEAFF. The DNA for the CDR3 is TGTGCCAGCAGTTTTGGTAGGAACACTGAAGCTTTCTTT. The full variable domain, rest sourced from reference TRBV25-1 and TRBJ1-1, is EADIYQTPRYLVIGTGKKITLECSQTMGHDKMYWYQQDPGMELHLIHYSYGVNSTEKGDLSSESTVSRIRTEHFPLTLESARPSHTSQYLCASSFGRNTEAFFGQGTRLTVV.

The V call is TRBV18, the J call TRBJ1-1; D may be TRBD1 (6 bases). CDR1 KGHSH and CDR2 LQKENI come from the germline V gene. Trimming removed 3 bases at V and 1 base at J, with 18 bases between. CDR3 size: 17 residues. This chain's CDR3 is CASSPLGVGQTNTEAFF. The DNA for the CDR3 is TGTGCCAGCTCACCTCTCGGAGTTGGACAGACGAACACTGAAGCTTTCTTT.

The J gene is TRBJ1-3, the V gene TRBV7-2; D gene unclear. The V end lost 3 bases, the J end lost 7 bases, and 19 bases lay between the germline ends. This CDR3 is built from 16 residues. Germline loops: CDR1 SGHTA, CDR2 FQGNSA. CDR3 residues: CASSLNPGLTGNTIYF. The CDR3 DNA reads as TGTGCCAGCAGCTTGAACCCGGGCCTTACCGGGAACACCATATATTTT. The full variable domain, in which reference TRBV7-2 and TRBJ1-3 provide the parts outside the CDR3, is GAGVSQSPSNKVTEKGKDVELRCDPISGHTALYWYRQSLGQGLEFLIYFQGNSAPDKSGLPSDRFSAERTGGSVSTLTIQRTQQEDSAVYLCASSLNPGLTGNTIYFGEGSWLTVV.

Only one count was recorded for this clone. As DNA, the CDR3 is TGCGCCAGCAGCCTATCGGGACCCGCCACCGGGGAGCTGTTTTTT. Encoded protein: CASSLSGPATGELFF. The V and J genes are TRBV5-1 and TRBJ2-2; perhaps D is TRBD1 or TRBD2 (5 bases each). Germline assignment: CDR1 SGHRS and CDR2 YFSETQ. The CDR3 runs 15 residues. With 4 bases removed from V and 4 bases from J, the gap between germline ends came to 14 bases. The variable domain in full, completed from reference TRBV5-1 and TRBJ2-2, reads KAGVTQTPRYLIKTRGQQVTLSCSPISGHRSVSWYQQTPGQGLQFLFEYFSETQRNKGNFPGRFSGRQFSNSRSEMNVSTLELGDSALYLCASSLSGPATGELFFGEGSRLTVL.

This chain uses TRBV7-9 with TRBJ2-5; D is unclear. Germline-derived CDR1 and CDR2 are SEHNR and FQNEAQ (reference sequence). The CDR3 length is 18 residues. V lost 1 base to trimming and J lost 5 bases, with 23 bases between them. The CDR3 spells CASSLGFRPAPPKETQYF. CDR3 DNA sequence: TGTGCCAGCAGCTTAGGTTTTCGGCCGGCCCCCCCAAAGGAGACCCAGTACTTC.

The V call is TRBV5-4, the J call TRBJ1-1; possible D gene TRBD1, 6 bases. The CDR3 has 15 amino acids. Deletions cut 0 bases from V and 4 bases from J, with 13 bases between. Germline V gives CDR1 SGHNT, CDR2 YYREEE (reference sequence). CDR3 loop: CASSLGHREATEAFF. CDR3 bases: TGTGCCAGCAGCTTGGGGCACAGGGAGGCCACTGAAGCTTTCTTT.

The gene calls are TRBV6-5 and TRBJ2-7, with no clear D. Germline lookup yields CDR1 MNHEY and CDR2 SVGAGI. CDR3 length: 11 amino acids. V lost 8 bases to trimming and J lost 5 bases, with 10 bases between them. The CDR3 spells CASGRLNEQYF. Written as DNA, the CDR3 is TGTGCCAGCGGGCGGTTGAACGAGCAGTACTTC.

The CDR3 is CASSLGATGELFF. The CDR3 DNA is TGCGCCAGCAGCCTGGGGGCCACCGGGGAGCTGTTTTTT. This sequence joins TRBV4-1 and TRBJ2-2, with D tentatively TRBD1 (6 bases). V lost 4 bases to trimming and J lost 4 bases, with 7 bases between them. The CDR3 loop spans 13 amino acids. The germline V gene has CDR1 MGHRA and CDR2 YSYEKL.

The genes are TRBV19 and TRBJ2-1, with D possibly matching TRBD1 (6 bases). The CDR3 is 13 residues long. V lost 6 bases and J 9 bases, leaving 15 bases between the germline ends. CDR1 and CDR2 from the germline V gene are LNHDA and SQIVND (reference sequence). The CDR3 DNA is TGTGCCAGTAGCCCGGGCCTAGGGGGTGAGCAGTTCTTC. Protein sequence: CASSPGLGGEQFF.